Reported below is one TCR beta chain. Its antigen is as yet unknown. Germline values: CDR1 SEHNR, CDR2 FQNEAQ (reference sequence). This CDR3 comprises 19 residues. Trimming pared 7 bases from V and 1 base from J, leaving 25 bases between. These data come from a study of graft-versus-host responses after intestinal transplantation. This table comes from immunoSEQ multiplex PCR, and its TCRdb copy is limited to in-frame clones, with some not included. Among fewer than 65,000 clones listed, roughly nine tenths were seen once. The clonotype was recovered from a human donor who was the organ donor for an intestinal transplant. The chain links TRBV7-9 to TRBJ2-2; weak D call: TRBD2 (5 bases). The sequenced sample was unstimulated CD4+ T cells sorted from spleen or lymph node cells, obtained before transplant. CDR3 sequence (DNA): TGTGCCAGCACTAGGGAGACACTAACGACTAACGGGAACACCGGGGAGCTGTTTTTT. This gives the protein CASTRETLTTNGNTGELFF.